Reported below is one T cell receptor beta chain. What antigen it recognizes has not been identified. The library was made by the immunoSEQ multiplex PCR assay. TCRbeta CDR3 sequencing was carried out by Adaptive Biotechnologies. On the authors' methods: Repertoire similarity was assessed using the Chao-modified Jaccard index and the median clonotype overlap from 200 random subsamples at equal sample size. The similarity analyses were run on either productive nucleotide sequences or amino acid sequences translated in silico. Repertoires were compared using hierarchical clustering with single linkage and t-SNE, both based on Chao-modified Jaccard distances. Repertoire diversity was assessed with the Renyi index over a range of alpha values after the sample sizes were normalised. TCRdb re-hosts the immuneACCESS table, in-frame sequences only. Its copies lack some clones; in the studies checked, an unresolved V gene accounts for under half of them, and the cause for the rest is not known. V, J and clone size are taken as reported in that table, and D and trimming were inferred from the DNA itself. This sample's records show 8,000 to 10,000 clones. Together, the top ten hold approximately 1.2% of the sample.

TCR repertoires were obtained from approximately 11 juvenile idiopathic arthritis patients with active disease who had not reached inactive disease, of whom 3 were polyarticular and 8 were oligoarticular. The TCR-sequenced patients had a median age of approximately 12 years (range about 2.1-22.9) and median disease duration of 7 years (range 0.2-19.1). Samples for TCR repertoire analysis were collected at two centres in Italy. Peripheral blood mononuclear cells were isolated by Histopaque-1077 density gradient and cryopreserved in roughly 90% FCS with approximately 10% DMSO. The entry originates in a study of synovial regulatory T cells in juvenile arthritis (dated by TCRdb to the mid-2010s). For context, the study as a whole: Among the sequenced patients, a few were classified as therapy-naive, methotrexate plus infliximab was given to one, methotrexate was given to about 6, and treatment information was unavailable for one. TCR repertoire comparisons included Treg and Teff subsets from about a dozen JIA patients with active disease. The study compared TCRbeta CDR3 repertoires of blood iaTreg cells, other blood Treg cells and synovial fluid Treg cells from matched patient samples. Effector T cell subsets were also sequenced in the study cohort for comparisons, but only blood and synovial fluid Treg cells are covered by the Treg dataset alone.

What the research found in general, with its limitations: TCR diversity was lower in blood iaTreg cells than in other blood Treg cells, which is consistent with antigen-driven expansion. iaTreg TCR repertoires were largely private across patients and partially overlapped with synovial Teff and blood CPL repertoires. Synovial Treg cells shared more CDR3 sequences with iaTreg cells than with other blood Treg cells; Chao-Jaccard similarity confirmed closer relation.

In the germline V gene (reference sequence), CDR1 corresponds to SEHNR and CDR2 to FQNEAQ. The CDR3 covers 15 residues, taking in both the cysteine and the phenylalanine. DNA for this receptor is not on file. The TCR originated in a donor aged 2-30 years with juvenile idiopathic arthritis. Sequenced material: Treg cells from blood. The cell subset or site label, read with the paper, signifies: remaining (HLA-DR-negative) circulating blood Treg cells. Here the chain combines TRBV7-9 and TRBJ2-7; TCRdb's D call, TRBD2, is unchecked because there is no DNA. The CDR3 protein is CASSSSSGSRHEQYF.